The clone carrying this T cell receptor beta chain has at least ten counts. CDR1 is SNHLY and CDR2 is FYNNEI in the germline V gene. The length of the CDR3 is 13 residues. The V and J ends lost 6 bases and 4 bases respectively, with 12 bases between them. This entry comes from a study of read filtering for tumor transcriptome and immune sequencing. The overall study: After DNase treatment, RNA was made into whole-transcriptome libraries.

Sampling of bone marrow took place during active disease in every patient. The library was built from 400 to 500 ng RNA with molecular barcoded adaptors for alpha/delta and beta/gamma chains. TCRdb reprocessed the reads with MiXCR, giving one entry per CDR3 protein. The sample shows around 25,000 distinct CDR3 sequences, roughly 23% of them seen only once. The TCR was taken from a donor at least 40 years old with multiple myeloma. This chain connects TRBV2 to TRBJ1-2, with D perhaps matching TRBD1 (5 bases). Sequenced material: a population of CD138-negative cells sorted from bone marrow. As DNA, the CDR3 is TGTGCCAGCAGCCCGGGACCGGCCTATGGCTACACCTTC. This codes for CASSPGPAYGYTF.